This T cell receptor beta chain derives from a study of cytomegalovirus exposure and HLA in healthy donors. On the study more broadly: Among about 179 million T cells, an earlier analysis found roughly 110 million unique TCR beta sequences.

The CDR3 loop spans 13 amino acids. Trimming took off 6 bases at V and 4 bases at J, with 10 bases between the two ends. The germline gives CDR1 MNHEY, CDR2 SVGAGI. 60 Vbeta and 13 Jbeta primers were used in PCR. Original handling: Among the unique TCR beta chains that a later analysis counted, about 86 million in all, roughly 11 million were shared. Clones were read by immunoSEQ multiplex PCR, and TCRdb kept only the in-frame ones, dropping some. That table is the source of V, J and clone size, and D and trimming were worked out from the DNA. The repertoire holds 170,000 or so clones, with around 78% as singletons. Broader study findings: After further analysis at a later stage, under 20,000 TCR beta sequences were associated with HLA alleles at 0.05 false discovery rate. A later analysis found TCR association rates differed by HLA locus, highest for DRB1 and lowest for HLA-C.

Concerning this clone: Its antigen is still unknown.

This clonotype originated in a woman in her forties or fifties in good health and CMV-seropositive. V gene TRBV6-5 combines with J gene TRBJ2-1; D possibly corresponds to TRBD1 (6 bases). The specimen sequenced was PBMCs. The CDR3 DNA follows: TGTGCCAGCAGATGGACAGTTTACAATGAGCAGTTCTTC. Translating gives CASRWTVYNEQFF.